Sequencing of this T cell receptor beta chain was carried out in a study of cytomegalovirus exposure and HLA in healthy donors. Across the study: Earlier work reported 110 million or so unique TCR beta sequences from 150 million to 200 million T cells.

The CDR3 sequence is 13 residues long. CDR1 MNHEY and CDR2 SMNVEV come from the germline V gene (reference sequence). Trimming stripped 2 bases from V and 6 bases from J, with 11 bases between. Use of 60 Vbeta and 13 Jbeta primers characterized the PCR. Only in-frame clones appear in the TCRdb table, and some are missing; sequencing was by immunoSEQ multiplex PCR. The sample contains about 200,000 clones, 75% to 85% of which appear only once. Sequenced: PBMCs. The chain joins TRBV27 to TRBJ2-7; possible D gene TRBD1, 5 bases. The sequence was obtained from a woman aged 40 to 50 in good health and CMV-seronegative. In DNA form, the CDR3 reads TGTGCCAGCAGTTTACAGGGTCTAGGCGAGCAGTACTTC. Translation: CASSLQGLGEQYF.